Included here is one T cell receptor beta chain sequence, with context. The source of the sample is a study of OX40 agonist ivuxolimab in advanced cancers. CDR1 and CDR2 from the germline V gene are SGHRS and YFSETQ. The CDR3 consists of 13 residues. V was shortened by 2 bases and J by 2 bases, with 8 bases between the two germline ends. Clones were read by immunoSEQ multiplex PCR, and TCRdb kept only the in-frame ones, dropping some. This table has 70,000 to 95,000 clones, 88% appearing once. The receptor was derived from an adult with an advanced solid tumor such as melanoma, head and neck, liver or kidney cancer. The chain couples TRBV5-1 to TRBJ2-7, with D perhaps TRBD2 (5 bases). This specimen consisted of CD4+ or CD8+ T cells sorted from blood, obtained in a trial of the OX40 agonist ivuxolimab. The CDR3 reads CASSFGVAYEQYF. In DNA, the CDR3 is TGCGCCAGCAGCTTCGGGGTAGCCTACGAGCAGTACTTC.